This T cell receptor (beta chain) was observed in a study of cytomegalovirus exposure and HLA in healthy donors. About the study: Samples from HLA-typed donors yielded about 86 million unique TCRs in an early data release.

PCR primers comprised 60 Vbeta and 13 Jbeta primers. This table comes from immunoSEQ multiplex PCR, and its TCRdb copy is limited to in-frame clones, with some not included. In the table there are 90,000 to 120,000 clones, 55% to 85% of which are singletons. Germline V gene sequence: CDR1 SEHNR, CDR2 FQNEAQ (reference sequence). V lost 5 bases and J 1 base, leaving 11 bases between the germline ends. The CDR3 is 14 amino acids. The chain joins TRBV7-9 to TRBJ1-1, with D perhaps matching TRBD1 (6 bases). This receptor was taken from a man between 25 and 39 years old in good health and CMV-seronegative. The sample consisted of PBMCs. The CDR3 DNA sequence: TGTGCCAGCAGCCAGCAGGGGTGGAACACTGAAGCTTTCTTT. This codes for CASSQQGWNTEAFF.